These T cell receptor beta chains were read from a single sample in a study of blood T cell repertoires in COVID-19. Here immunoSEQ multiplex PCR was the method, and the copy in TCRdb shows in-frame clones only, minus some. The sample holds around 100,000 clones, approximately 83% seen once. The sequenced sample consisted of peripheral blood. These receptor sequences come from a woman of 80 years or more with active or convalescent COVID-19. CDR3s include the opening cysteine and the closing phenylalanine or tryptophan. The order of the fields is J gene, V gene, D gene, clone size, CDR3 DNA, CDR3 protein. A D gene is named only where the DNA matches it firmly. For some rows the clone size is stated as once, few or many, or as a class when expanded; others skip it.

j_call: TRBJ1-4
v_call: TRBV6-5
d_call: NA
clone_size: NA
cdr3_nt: TGTGCCAGCAGTAATACAGGGCTCGGGGAAAAACTGTTTTTT
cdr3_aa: CASSNTGLGEKLFF

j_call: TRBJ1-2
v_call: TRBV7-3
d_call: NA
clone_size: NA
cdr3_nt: TGTGCCAGCAGCCCCGGACAGCTCTATGGCTACACCTTC
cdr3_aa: CASSPGQLYGYTF

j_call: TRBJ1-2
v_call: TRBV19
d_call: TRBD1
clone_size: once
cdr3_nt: TGTGCCAGTAGTACCTCCGGGACAGGCTCAACTCATAACTATGGCTACACCTTC
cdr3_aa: CASSTSGTGSTHNYGYTF

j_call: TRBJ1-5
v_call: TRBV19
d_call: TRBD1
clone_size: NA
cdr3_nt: TGTGCCAGTCAACGGGGGACAGGAGGTCGCAATCAGCCCCAGCATTTT
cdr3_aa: CASQRGTGGRNQPQHF

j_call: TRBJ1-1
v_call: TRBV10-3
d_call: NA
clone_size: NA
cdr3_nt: TGTGCCATCAGTGAATTGACACAGATCGGGGTCGCTTTCTTT
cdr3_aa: CAISELTQIGVAFF

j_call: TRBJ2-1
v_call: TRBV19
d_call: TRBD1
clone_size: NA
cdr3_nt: TGTGCCAGTATCGGTTGGGACAGGGGGCGAGGTGAGCAGTTCTTC
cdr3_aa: CASIGWDRGRGEQFF

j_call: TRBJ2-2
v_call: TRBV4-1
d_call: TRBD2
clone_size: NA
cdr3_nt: TGCGCCAGCAGCCAAGAACCGCGCGGGGGGACCGGGGAGCTGTTTTTT
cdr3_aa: CASSQEPRGGTGELFF

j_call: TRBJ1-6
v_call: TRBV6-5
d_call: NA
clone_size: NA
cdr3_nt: TGTGCCAGCAGCCAAGGGGCCTATAATTCACCCCTCCACTTT
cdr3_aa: CASSQGAYNSPLHF

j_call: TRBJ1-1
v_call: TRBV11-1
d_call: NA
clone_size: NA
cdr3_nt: TGTGCCAGCAGCTTAGGCGGGGGACCGAACACTGAAGCTTTCTTT
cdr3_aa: CASSLGGGPNTEAFF

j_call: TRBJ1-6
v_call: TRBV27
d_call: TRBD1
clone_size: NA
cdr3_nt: TGTGCCAGCAGTTTTGGCCGGGTATCCGGGACAGATTATAATTCACCCCTCCACTTT
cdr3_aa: CASSFGRVSGTDYNSPLHF

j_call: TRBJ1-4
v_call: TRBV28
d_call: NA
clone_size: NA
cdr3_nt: TGTGCCAGCAGCAGCCGGGGAGGTGGTAATGAAAAACTGTTTTTT
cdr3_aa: CASSSRGGGNEKLFF

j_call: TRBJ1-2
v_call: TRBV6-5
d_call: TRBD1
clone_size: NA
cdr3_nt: TGTGCCAGCAGTCGACAGGGAATCTATGGCTACACCTTC
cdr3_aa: CASSRQGIYGYTF

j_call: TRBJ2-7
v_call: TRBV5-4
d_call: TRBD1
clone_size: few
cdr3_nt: TGTGCCAGCAGCACCCGGGACAGGGCGGGAGAGCAGTACTTC
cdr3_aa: CASSTRDRAGEQYF

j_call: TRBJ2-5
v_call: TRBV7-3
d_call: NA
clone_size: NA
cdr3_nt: TGTGCCAGCAGCTCGGGGGGCCCGGAGACCCAGTACTTC
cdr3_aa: CASSSGGPETQYF

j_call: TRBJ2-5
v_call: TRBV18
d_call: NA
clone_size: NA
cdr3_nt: TGTGCCAGCTCACCCTTATCACTGTGGGAGACCCAGTACTTC
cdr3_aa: CASSPLSLWETQYF

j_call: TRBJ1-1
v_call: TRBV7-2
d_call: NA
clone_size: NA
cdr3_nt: TGTGCCAGCAGCACAGTGATAAACACTGAAGCTTTCTTT
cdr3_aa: CASSTVINTEAFF

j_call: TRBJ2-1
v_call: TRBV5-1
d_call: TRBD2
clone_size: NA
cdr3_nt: TGCGCCAGCAGCTCCGGACTAGCGGCGTTCGGGAATGAGCAGTTCTTC
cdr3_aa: CASSSGLAAFGNEQFF

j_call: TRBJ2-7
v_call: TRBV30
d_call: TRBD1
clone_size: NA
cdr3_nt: TGTGCCTGGAGTGTTGGACAGGGCTACGAGCAGTACTTC
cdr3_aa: CAWSVGQGYEQYF

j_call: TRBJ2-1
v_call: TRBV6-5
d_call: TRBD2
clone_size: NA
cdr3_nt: TGTGCCAGCAGTTACGAGCGGGGGGCAAACAATGAGCAGTTCTTC
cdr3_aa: CASSYERGANNEQFF

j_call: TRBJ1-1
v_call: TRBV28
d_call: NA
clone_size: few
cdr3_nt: TGTGCCAGCACCCTAGGGGTTCGGAACACTGAAGCTTTCTTT
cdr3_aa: CASTLGVRNTEAFF

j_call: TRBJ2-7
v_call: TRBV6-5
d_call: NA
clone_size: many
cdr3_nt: TGTGCCAGCACCCTTGCCTACGAGCAGTACTTC
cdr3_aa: CASTLAYEQYF

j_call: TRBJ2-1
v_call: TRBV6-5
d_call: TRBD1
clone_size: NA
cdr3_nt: TGTGCCAGCAGAGCTGGGACAGGTGACAACAATGAGCAGTTCTTC
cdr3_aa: CASRAGTGDNNEQFF

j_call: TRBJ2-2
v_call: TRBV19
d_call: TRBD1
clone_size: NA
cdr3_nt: TGTGCAACTAAGGGGGCTCGAGACACCGGGGAGCTGTTTTTT
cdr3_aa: CATKGARDTGELFF

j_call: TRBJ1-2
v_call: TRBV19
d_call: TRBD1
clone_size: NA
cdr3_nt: TGTGCCAGTAGTATAGGACAGGGGCTCAACTATGGCTACACCTTC
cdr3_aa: CASSIGQGLNYGYTF

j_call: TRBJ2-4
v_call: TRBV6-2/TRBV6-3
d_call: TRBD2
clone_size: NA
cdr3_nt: TGTGCCAGCAGTTCTAGCGGGAGATTCCTAGCCAAAAACATTCAGTACTTC
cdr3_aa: CASSSSGRFLAKNIQYF

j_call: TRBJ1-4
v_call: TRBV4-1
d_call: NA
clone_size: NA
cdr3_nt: TGCGCCAGCAGCCTCGGGAAAGGGAATGAAAAACTGTTTTTT
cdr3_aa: CASSLGKGNEKLFF

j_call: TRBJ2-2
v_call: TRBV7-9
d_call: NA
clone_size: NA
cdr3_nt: TGTGCCAGCAGCTTGGGGGCAGGGTTCGCCGGGGAGCTGTTTTTT
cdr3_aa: CASSLGAGFAGELFF

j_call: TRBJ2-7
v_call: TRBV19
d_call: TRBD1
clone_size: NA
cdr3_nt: TGTGCCAGTAGTCTAATGGGGACAGGGGTCAACGAGCAGTACTTC
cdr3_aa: CASSLMGTGVNEQYF

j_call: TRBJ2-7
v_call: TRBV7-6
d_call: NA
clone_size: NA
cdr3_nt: TGTGCCAGCAGCCCTCGGACACGCTTGAGCTCCTACGAGCAGTACTTC
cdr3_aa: CASSPRTRLSSYEQYF

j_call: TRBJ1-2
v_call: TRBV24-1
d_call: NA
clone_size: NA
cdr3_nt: TGTGCCAGTAAAGTAGGGGCCGCAGGTGGCTACACCTTC
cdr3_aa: CASKVGAAGGYTF

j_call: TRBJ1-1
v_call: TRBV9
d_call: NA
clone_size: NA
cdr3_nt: TGTGCCAGCAGCCCACAGGCTACTGAAGCTTTCTTT
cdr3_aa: CASSPQATEAFF

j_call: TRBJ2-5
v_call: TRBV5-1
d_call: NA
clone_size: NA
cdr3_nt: TGCGCCAGCAGCGGGGGGTCTGGCGGTGGAGAGACCCAGTACTTC
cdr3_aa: CASSGGSGGGETQYF

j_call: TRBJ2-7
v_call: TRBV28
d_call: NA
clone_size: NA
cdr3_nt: TGTGCCAGCAGTTTCGAGTACGAGCAGTACTTC
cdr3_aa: CASSFEYEQYF

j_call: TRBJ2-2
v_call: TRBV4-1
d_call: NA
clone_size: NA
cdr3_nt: TGCGCCAGCAGCCAAGTCGGGTTCTTAGAAGCGGCCGGGGAGCTGTTTTTT
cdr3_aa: CASSQVGFLEAAGELFF

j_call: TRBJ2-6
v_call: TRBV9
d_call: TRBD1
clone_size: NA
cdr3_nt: TGTGCCAGCAGCGTAGAGGGACAGGGAGGCTCTGGGGCCAACGTCCTGACTTTC
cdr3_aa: CASSVEGQGGSGANVLTF

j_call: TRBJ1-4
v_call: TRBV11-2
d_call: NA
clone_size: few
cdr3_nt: TGTGCCAGCAGCTTAGCGGGGGGCAATGAAAAACTGTTTTTT
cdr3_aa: CASSLAGGNEKLFF

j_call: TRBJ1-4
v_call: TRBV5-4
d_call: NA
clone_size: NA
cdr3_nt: TGTGCCAGCAGCTTGGGAGGTACAACTAATGAAAAACTGTTTTTT
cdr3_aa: CASSLGGTTNEKLFF

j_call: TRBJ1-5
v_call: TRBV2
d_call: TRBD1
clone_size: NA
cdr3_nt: TGTGCCAGCAGTGGGAGGACAGGGGGTGGGGGACAGCCCCAGCATTTT
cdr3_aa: CASSGRTGGGGQPQHF

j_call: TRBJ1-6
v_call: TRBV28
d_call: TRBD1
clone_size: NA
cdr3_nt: TGTGCCAGCAGCCTACCGGGACAGGGCAATTCACCCCTCCACTTT
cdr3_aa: CASSLPGQGNSPLHF

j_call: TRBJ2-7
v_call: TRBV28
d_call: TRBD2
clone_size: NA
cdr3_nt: TGTGCCAGCAGCCCCCGGGAGGTTTGGGCGGCCCTTTCCTACGAGCAGTACTTC
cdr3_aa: CASSPREVWAALSYEQYF

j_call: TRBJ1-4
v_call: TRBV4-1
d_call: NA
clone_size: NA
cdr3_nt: TGCGCCAGCAGCCAACCGAACCTCTTTGTGAGGGAGATGGGCGAAAAACTGTTTTTT
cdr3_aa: CASSQPNLFVREMGEKLFF

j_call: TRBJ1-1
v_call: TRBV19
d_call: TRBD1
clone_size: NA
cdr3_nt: TGTGCCAGTAGTAGCCACGGACAGGGGCAAGGTGAAGCTTTCTTT
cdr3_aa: CASSSHGQGQGEAFF

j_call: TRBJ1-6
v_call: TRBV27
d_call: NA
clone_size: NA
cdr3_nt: TGTGCCACGGGGTATAGCTATAATTCACCCCTCCACTTT
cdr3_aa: CATGYSYNSPLHF

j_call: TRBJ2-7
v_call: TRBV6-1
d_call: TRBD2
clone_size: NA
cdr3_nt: TGTGCCAGCAGTGAGACTAGCGGGGGTCCTCCCTACGAGCAGTACTTC
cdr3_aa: CASSETSGGPPYEQYF

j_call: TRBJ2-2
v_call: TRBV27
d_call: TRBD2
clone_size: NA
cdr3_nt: TGTGCCAGCTATAGGACTAGCGGGAGGGTCGGTACCGGGGAGCTGTTTTTT
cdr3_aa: CASYRTSGRVGTGELFF

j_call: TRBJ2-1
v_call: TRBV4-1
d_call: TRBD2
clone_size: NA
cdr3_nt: TGCGCCAGCAGCCAGACGGATCCGGGACTAGCGGGGGGTAGCTCCTACAATGAGCAGTTCTTC
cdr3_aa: CASSQTDPGLAGGSSYNEQFF

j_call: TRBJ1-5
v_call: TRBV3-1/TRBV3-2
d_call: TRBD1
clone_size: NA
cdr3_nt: TGTGCCAGCAGCCAGGGCACAGGGGATCAGCCCCAGCATTTT
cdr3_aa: CASSQGTGDQPQHF

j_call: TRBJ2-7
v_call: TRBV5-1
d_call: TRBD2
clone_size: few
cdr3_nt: TGCGCCAGCAGCTTGTTCGGGGCGGGAGGGCCTTACGAGCAGTACTTC
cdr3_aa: CASSLFGAGGPYEQYF

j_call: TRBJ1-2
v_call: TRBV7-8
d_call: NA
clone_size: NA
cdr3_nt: TGTGCCAGCAGCTTCCGACAGCCACATAACTATGGCTACACCTTC
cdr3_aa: CASSFRQPHNYGYTF

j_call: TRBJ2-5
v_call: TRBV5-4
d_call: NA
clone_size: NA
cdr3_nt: TGTGCCAGCAGCTTGGCCGACAGACGGGAGACCCAGTACTTC
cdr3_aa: CASSLADRRETQYF